This TCR beta chain was recorded in a study of blood T cell repertoires in COVID-19. Germline-derived CDR1 and CDR2 are SQVTM and ANQGSEA. The CDR3 sequence is 14 residues long. V was cut by 3 bases and J by 0 bases, with 9 bases left in between. The method was immunoSEQ multiplex PCR; TCRdb's version includes in-frame clones alone and lacks a portion of them. The sample has 200,000 to 250,000 clones; roughly 85% are singletons. This clone was counted a single time. Sample: peripheral blood. This chain links TRBV29-1 with TRBJ2-1, with a possible D match to TRBD2 (6 bases). The clonotype was recovered from a woman between 18 and 29 years old who had recovered from COVID-19. The CDR3 region has the DNA TGCAGCGTTGAGGGGCGGGACTCCTACAATGAGCAGTTCTTC. Its protein product is CSVEGRDSYNEQFF.